The next 18 T cell receptor beta chains were all read from a single sample in a study of blood T cell repertoires in COVID-19. Data came from immunoSEQ multiplex PCR; TCRdb stores just in-frame clones and leaves some out. The sample yields 270,000 or so clones, 80% to 90% seen once. Sequencing was performed on PBMCs or T cells enriched from blood (not recorded which). Every receptor here comes from a woman in her forties or fifties who had been exposed to COVID-19.

The genes are TRBV7-2 and TRBJ1-6, with TRBD1 matching 8 bases. CDR3 size: 17 residues. With V trimmed by 5 bases and J by 5 bases, 11 bases remained unmatched. CDR1 and CDR2 (germline): SGHTA, FQGNSA. CDR3 protein: CASSLFDRGGDNSPLHF. The CDR3 region has the DNA TGTGCCAGCAGCCTCTTCGACAGGGGAGGTGATAATTCACCCCTCCACTTT.

V usage is TRBV5-6 and J usage is TRBJ1-2; weak D call: TRBD1 (6 bases). The CDR3 is 14 residues long. Trimming stripped 4 bases from V and 6 bases from J, with 16 bases between. CDR1 is SGHDT, CDR2 YYEEEE, per germline. The CDR3 reads CASSLQGSGDGYTF. CDR3 DNA sequence: TGTGCCAGCAGCCTACAGGGCTCAGGAGATGGCTACACCTTC.

As for this clone: The sample carries other DNA sequences with the same CDR3. The rearrangement uses TRBV7-2 and TRBJ1-1; TRBD1 aligns across 8 bases. CDR1 is SGHTA, CDR2 FQGNSA, per germline. CDR3 length: 15 residues. V was pared by 1 base and J by 1 base, with 2 bases of the junction left unmatched. Here the CDR3 reads CASSLEGQGNTEAFF. The DNA for the CDR3 is TGTGCCAGCAGCTTAGAAGGACAGGGGAACACTGAAGCTTTCTTT.

V usage is TRBV19 and J usage is TRBJ1-2, with TRBD1 matching 7 bases. The V gene's germline CDR1 is LNHDA and CDR2 SQIVND (reference sequence). The ends lost 5 bases at V and 8 bases at J; junction bases unmatched: 11. This CDR3 spans 14 amino acids. DNA of the CDR3: TGTGCCAGTAGTCCAGGTGGAGACAGGGCAGGCTACACCTTC. This sequence encodes CASSPGGDRAGYTF.

This sequence joins TRBV7-4 and TRBJ1-2; the D is unclear. Per the germline V gene, CDR1 is SGHVT and CDR2 is SQSDAQ. There are 11 residues in the CDR3. The V end was cut by 5 bases, the J end by 5 bases, with 6 bases between. The chain's CDR3 is CASSPRYGYTF. The CDR3 bases are TGTGCCAGCAGCCCTAGGTATGGCTACACCTTC.

In regard to this clone: Other DNA sequences of this sample code for an identical CDR3. The chain recombines TRBV28 with TRBJ1-5; tentative D call: TRBD1 (5 bases). The CDR3 has 14 amino acids. Trimming left V 2 bases short and J 7 bases short, with 12 bases between. Germline V gives CDR1 MDHEN, CDR2 SYDVKM. The CDR3 loop is CASSLGGVGQPQHF. DNA for the CDR3: TGTGCCAGCAGTTTAGGGGGGGTCGGGCAGCCCCAGCATTTT.

V usage is TRBV11-2 and J usage is TRBJ1-1; no definite D call. This CDR3 is 15 amino acids long. V lost 5 bases, J lost 1 base, and 14 bases lay in between. Germline-derived CDR1 and CDR2 are SGHAT and FQNNGV. The CDR3 spells CASSLVGGKNTEAFF. The CDR3 DNA reads as TGTGCCAGCAGCCTGGTGGGAGGCAAGAACACTGAAGCTTTCTTT.

V usage is TRBV27 and J usage is TRBJ2-1; 13 nucleotides agree with TRBD2. With 3 bases clipped from V and 3 bases from J, the junction kept 8 bases outside the gene matches. The CDR3 is made up of 18 amino acids. Germline CDR1 reads MNHEY; CDR2 reads SMNVEV (reference sequence). The CDR3 loop reads CASSFGRTSGGVYNEQFF. CDR3 nucleotide sequence: TGTGCCAGCAGTTTTGGAAGGACTAGCGGGGGAGTCTACAATGAGCAGTTCTTC.

The rearrangement joins TRBV7-2 to TRBJ1-6; 8 bases align to TRBD1. Trimming cost V 5 bases and J 10 bases; bases outside gene matches: 4. The CDR3 totals 13 residues. CDR1 and CDR2 from the germline V gene are SGHTA and FQGNSA. CDR3 in DNA: TGTGCCAGCAGCGCGCAGGGGGCCTCACCCCTCCACTTT. Translating it yields CASSAQGASPLHF.

The chain carries TRBV10-2 and TRBJ2-3, with 8 bases identical to TRBD2. The CDR3 consists of 12 residues. The trim removed 4 bases at V and 6 bases at J, leaving 0 bases unmatched. Germline V CDR1 and CDR2: WSHSY, SAAADI. The CDR3 DNA reads as TGCGCCAGCAGTGGCGGGGGGGATACGCAGTATTTT. This encodes CASSGGGDTQYF.

V is TRBV28 and J is TRBJ1-2; possible D gene TRBD1, 5 bases. The CDR3 covers 13 residues. Trimming left V 8 bases short and J 2 bases short, with 12 bases between. Germline V lookup: CDR1 MDHEN, CDR2 SYDVKM. The CDR3 is CASFDSANYGYTF. CDR3 nucleotides: TGTGCCAGCTTTGACAGCGCGAACTATGGCTACACCTTC.

This chain joins TRBV7-9 and TRBJ1-1; 8 bases map to TRBD1. V lost 4 bases, J lost 6 bases, and 10 bases stayed unmatched. From germline, CDR1 is SEHNR and CDR2 FQNEAQ (reference sequence). This CDR3 region has 15 residues. CDR3 residues: CASSSRTGSDAEAFF. Written as DNA, the CDR3 is TGTGCCAGCAGCTCCCGGACAGGGTCGGACGCTGAAGCTTTCTTT.

V usage is TRBV7-9 and J usage is TRBJ1-1; 8 bases fit TRBD1. The CDR3 runs to 14 residues. Germline CDR1 is SEHNR and CDR2 is FQNEAQ (reference sequence). J lost 3 bases, V lost 1 base, and 1 base had no gene match. CDR3 sequence: CASSLEGQDTEAFF. Here the CDR3 DNA reads TGTGCCAGCAGCTTAGAGGGACAGGACACTGAAGCTTTCTTT. The full variable domain, completed using reference TRBV7-9 and TRBJ1-1, is DTGVSQNPRHKITKRGQNVTFRCDPISEHNRLYWYRQTLGQGPEFLTYFQNEAQLEKSRLLSDRFSAERPKGSFSTLEIQRTEQGDSAMYLCASSLEGQDTEAFFGQGTRLTVV.

This clone was detected once. The V gene is TRBV19, the J gene TRBJ1-1; 7 bases are a match to TRBD1. From germline, CDR1 is LNHDA and CDR2 SQIVND (reference sequence). This CDR3 region has 13 residues. The ends lost 9 bases at V and 0 bases at J; junction bases unmatched: 4. As DNA, the CDR3 is TGTGCCAGCCAGGACAGGATGAACACTGAAGCTTTCTTT. Its protein product is CASQDRMNTEAFF.

The chain employs TRBV29-1 and TRBJ1-1; D not certain. The germline gives CDR1 SQVTM, CDR2 ANQGSEA. V lost 3 bases to trimming and J lost 1 base, with 18 bases between them. The CDR3 runs 16 residues. Written as DNA, the CDR3 is TGCAGCGTTGATGGGTCCTACCACGGCGGGAACACTGAAGCTTTCTTT. This gives the protein CSVDGSYHGGNTEAFF.

The chain recombines TRBV10-3 with TRBJ2-5, with D possibly matching TRBD2 (7 bases). Trimming pared 6 bases from V and 4 bases from J, leaving 18 bases between. The CDR3 runs to 15 residues. The germline V gene encodes CDR1 ENHRY and CDR2 SYGVKD. In nucleotides, the CDR3 is TGTGCCATCAGCGCTACTTCGGGGGGCCGAGAGACCCAGTACTTC. The encoded protein is CAISATSGGRETQYF.

The chain combines TRBV7-2 with TRBJ2-1; D is perhaps TRBD2 (6 bases). Trimming removed 0 bases from V and 9 bases from J, with 9 bases in between. The CDR3 covers 13 residues. CDR1 is SGHTA and CDR2 is FQGNSA in the germline V gene. This CDR3 is CASSLAGRGEQFF. The CDR3 coding sequence is TGTGCCAGCAGCTTAGCGGGGCGGGGTGAGCAGTTCTTC.

This clone has just one count. One junction end does not reproduce the germline sequence, and a read error may be involved. The V gene is TRBV5-4, the J gene TRBJ2-3; 10 bases fit TRBD2. Germline V gene sequence: CDR1 SGHNT, CDR2 YYREEE (reference sequence). The CDR3 length is 14 residues. CDR3 nucleotides: TGTGCCACCAGCGGGGGGGCAAACACAGATACGCAGTATTTT. It encodes CATSGGANTDTQYF.